These 19 T cell receptor beta chains came from one sample sequenced in a study of beta chain features in type 1 diabetes. TCRB transcripts that were expressed got sequenced, as all of the isolated RNA had been reverse transcribed. Only in-frame clones appear in the TCRdb table, and some are missing; sequencing was by immunoSEQ multiplex PCR. The sample records 110,000 to 150,000 clones, about 9.2% being singletons. Source material: central memory CD4+ T cells from blood. Every receptor here comes from a man aged 18 to 30 in good health.

This clone showed up just a few times. The CDR3 DNA is TGTGCCAGCTCACCACCGCAGGGCCATGCAAACAATGAGCAGTTCTTC. The encoded protein is CASSPPQGHANNEQFF. The gene calls are TRBV18 and TRBJ2-1; a possible D gene is TRBD1 (5 bases). There are 16 residues in the CDR3. Per germline, CDR1 KGHSH and CDR2 LQKENI. Trimming took off 0 bases at V and 5 bases at J, with 14 bases between the two ends.

The chain carries TRBV11-2 and TRBJ1-1; TRBD1 matches at 8 bases. Germline CDR1 is SGHAT and CDR2 is FQNNGV. The CDR3 contains 15 residues. V dropped 3 bases and J dropped 4; count of bases not matched to a gene: 7. CDR3 residues: CASSFSRTGLTEAFF. Written as DNA, the CDR3 is TGTGCCAGCAGCTTTTCCCGGACAGGGCTCACTGAAGCTTTCTTT.

This chain joins TRBV5-1 and TRBJ1-1; TRBD1 agrees at 8 bases. After removal of 7 bases from V and 8 bases from J, the junction contained 13 bases not matched to a gene. Germline CDR1 and CDR2: SGHRS and YFSETQ. This CDR3 has 14 residues. The CDR3 DNA follows: TGCGCCAGCTCAGAGGGGGATCGACAGGGGGAAGCTTTCTTT. This sequence encodes CASSEGDRQGEAFF.

This clone has more than one count but fewer than ten. The V and J genes are TRBV9 and TRBJ2-7; D unclear. The V gene's germline CDR1 is SGDLS and CDR2 YYNGEE. There are 14 residues in the CDR3. V was pared by 4 bases and J by 5 bases, with 16 bases between. CDR3: CASSPRPPPHEQYF. The CDR3 DNA follows: TGTGCCAGCAGCCCGAGGCCGCCTCCCCACGAGCAGTACTTC. Looking up the rest from reference TRBV9 and TRBJ2-7 gives the full variable domain: DSGVTQTPKHLITATGQRVTLRCSPRSGDLSVYWYQQSLDQGLQFLIQYYNGEERAKGNILERFSAQQFPDLHSELNLSSLELGDSALYFCASSPRPPPHEQYFGPGTRLTVT.

In its sample, this clone was seen a few times. The chain employs TRBV4-3 and TRBJ1-2, with 11 bases fitting TRBD1. The CDR3 has 15 residues. V shed 1 base and J 8 bases; nucleotides not matched to a gene: 6. Germline V lookup: CDR1 LGHNA, CDR2 YSLEER. Written as DNA, the CDR3 is TGCGCCAGCAGCCAAGCTTCGGACAGGGGGCTAGGCTACACCTTC. As protein: CASSQASDRGLGYTF.

In its sample, this clone was seen a few times. The J gene is TRBJ2-5, the V gene TRBV29-1; 15 bases line up with TRBD2. Germline assignment: CDR1 SQVTM and CDR2 ANQGSEA. V gave up 7 bases and J gave up 5 bases; unmatched junction bases: 8. The CDR3 is made up of 15 amino acids. The CDR3 reads CSARTSGGAGETQYF. Written as DNA, the CDR3 is TGCAGCGCCCGGACTAGCGGGGGGGCCGGTGAGACCCAGTACTTC. Variable domain in full (rest from reference TRBV29-1 and TRBJ2-5): SAVISQKPSRDICQRGTSLTIQCQVDSQVTMMFWYRQQPGQSLTLIATANQGSEATYESGFVIDKFPISRPNLTFSTLTVSNMSPEDSSIYLCSARTSGGAGETQYFGPGTRLLVL.

This chain connects TRBV10-3 to TRBJ1-2; D not resolved. This CDR3 spans 11 amino acids. V was clipped by 10 bases and J by 2 bases, with 8 bases between them. Germline lookup yields CDR1 ENHRY and CDR2 SYGVKD. The CDR3 reads CATHRNYGYTF. The CDR3 DNA sequence: TGTGCCACCCACCGGAACTATGGCTACACCTTC.

This clone has a handful of counts. The chain is built from TRBV5-1 and TRBJ1-5; D not resolved. This CDR3 has 13 residues. Germline lookup yields CDR1 SGHRS and CDR2 YFSETQ. V gave up 4 bases and J gave up 1 base, with 6 bases separating them. The CDR3: CASSKESNQPQHF. In DNA, the CDR3 is TGCGCCAGCAGCAAAGAGAGCAATCAGCCCCAGCATTTT. The variable domain in full, with the rest retrieved from reference TRBV5-1 and TRBJ1-5, is KAGVTQTPRYLIKTRGQQVTLSCSPISGHRSVSWYQQTPGQGLQFLFEYFSETQRNKGNFPGRFSGRQFSNSRSEMNVSTLELGDSALYLCASSKESNQPQHFGDGTRLSIL.

This sequence joins TRBV18 and TRBJ2-1; unclear D gene. The CDR3 sequence is 16 residues long. Germline V gene sequence: CDR1 KGHSH, CDR2 LQKENI. With 0 bases removed from V and 0 bases from J, the gap between germline ends came to 9 bases. The CDR3 bases are TGTGCCAGCTCACCACCGGGCTTGAGCTCCTACAATGAGCAGTTCTTC. Amino acids: CASSPPGLSSYNEQFF.

V is TRBV5-1 and J is TRBJ2-3, with 11 nucleotides matching TRBD2. There are 16 residues in the CDR3. Unmatched junction bases numbered 6, after V lost 4 bases and J lost 2 bases. Germline-derived CDR1 and CDR2 are SGHRS and YFSETQ. Here the CDR3 DNA reads TGCGCCAGCAGCGTCGGGACTAGCGGTCTCACAGATACGCAGTATTTT. Its translation is CASSVGTSGLTDTQYF.

This clone has more than one count but fewer than ten. This chain joins TRBV7-2 and TRBJ1-5; D perhaps matches TRBD1 (5 bases). The germline CDR1 and CDR2 sequences are SGHTA and FQGNSA. This CDR3 is 16 amino acids long. Trimming removed 3 bases from V and 7 bases from J, with 19 bases in between. As DNA, the CDR3 is TGTGCCAGCAGCTTGGTCGGGGGGGGATCGGGGCAGCCCCAGCATTTT. Its protein is CASSLVGGGSGQPQHF.

The genes are TRBV5-1 and TRBJ2-2; D gene unclear. The germline V gene encodes CDR1 SGHRS and CDR2 YFSETQ. The CDR3 is 15 amino acids. V lost 0 bases to trimming and J lost 4 bases, with 10 bases between them. The CDR3 protein is CASSLGVEVTGELFF. The CDR3 DNA reads TGCGCCAGCAGCTTGGGCGTCGAGGTCACCGGGGAGCTGTTTTTT.

As regards this clone: Other DNA sequences of this sample code for an identical CDR3. The chain employs TRBV6-5 and TRBJ1-5, with 8 bases aligning to TRBD1. Germline V lookup: CDR1 MNHEY, CDR2 SVGAGI. J lost 7 bases, V lost 6 bases, and 8 bases had no gene match. This CDR3 is 14 amino acids long. The chain's CDR3 is CASSPTGDEQPQHF. CDR3 DNA: TGTGCCAGCAGCCCGACAGGGGACGAGCAGCCCCAGCATTTT.

The chain employs TRBV5-1 and TRBJ2-7; D perhaps matches TRBD1 (6 bases). The CDR3 loop spans 15 amino acids. The V gene's germline CDR1 is SGHRS and CDR2 YFSETQ. The V gene lost 0 bases and the J gene lost 3 bases, with 13 bases spanning the gap. The chain's CDR3 is CASSLDEGEIYEQYF. The CDR3 DNA reads as TGCGCCAGCAGCTTGGACGAGGGGGAAATCTACGAGCAGTACTTC. The variable domain in full, with the rest retrieved from reference TRBV5-1 and TRBJ2-7, is KAGVTQTPRYLIKTRGQQVTLSCSPISGHRSVSWYQQTPGQGLQFLFEYFSETQRNKGNFPGRFSGRQFSNSRSEMNVSTLELGDSALYLCASSLDEGEIYEQYFGPGTRLTVT.

V and J are TRBV15 and TRBJ2-3; TRBD2 matches at 9 bases. The CDR3 totals 20 residues. Trimming at V came to 0 bases and at J to 2 bases, leaving 15 bases not matched to a gene. Germline CDR1 is LNHNV and CDR2 is YYDKDF (reference sequence). CDR3 sequence reads: CATSRDGGRLADLITDTQYF. The CDR3 DNA reads TGTGCCACCAGCAGAGATGGGGGAAGACTAGCGGACCTTATCACAGATACGCAGTATTTT.

The chain employs TRBV11-3 and TRBJ2-5; 9 nucleotides align to TRBD1. Germline CDR1 reads SGHNT; CDR2 reads YENEEA. V dropped 5 bases and J dropped 2; count of bases not matched to a gene: 6. This CDR3 contains 15 residues. In nucleotides, the CDR3 is TGTGCCAGCAGCCCGGGACAGGGAGGGCAAGAGACCCAGTACTTC. Translation: CASSPGQGGQETQYF.

This clone has a handful of counts. Different DNA sequences within this sample yield the same CDR3. The chain carries TRBV7-9 and TRBJ2-5; D gene unclear. The CDR3 extends over 11 amino acids. CDR1 is SEHNR, CDR2 FQNEAQ, per germline (reference sequence). Trimming removed 5 bases at V and 4 bases at J, with 5 bases between. The CDR3 protein is CASSPRETQYF. The CDR3 nucleotides are TGTGCCAGCAGCCCCAGAGAGACCCAGTACTTC.

This clone was seen a handful of times. The CDR3 spells CASSIGQASYNEQFF. DNA for the CDR3: TGTGCCAGCAGCATAGGACAGGCCTCCTACAATGAGCAGTTCTTC. V usage is TRBV7-9 and J usage is TRBJ2-1, with 7 bases identical to TRBD1. With 5 bases clipped from V and 0 bases from J, the junction kept 4 bases outside the gene matches. This CDR3 is 15 amino acids long. The V gene's germline CDR1 is SEHNR and CDR2 FQNEAQ (reference sequence).

This rearrangement joins TRBV4-2 to TRBJ2-3; 7 nucleotides match TRBD2. The length of the CDR3 is 17 residues. Germline CDR1 reads LGHNA; CDR2 reads YNFKEQ. J was trimmed by 0 bases and V by 0 bases; bases with no gene match: 6. The CDR3, as DNA: TGTGCCAGCAGCCAAGATCGGCTAGCGGAGAGCACAGATACGCAGTATTTT. Protein: CASSQDRLAESTDTQYF.